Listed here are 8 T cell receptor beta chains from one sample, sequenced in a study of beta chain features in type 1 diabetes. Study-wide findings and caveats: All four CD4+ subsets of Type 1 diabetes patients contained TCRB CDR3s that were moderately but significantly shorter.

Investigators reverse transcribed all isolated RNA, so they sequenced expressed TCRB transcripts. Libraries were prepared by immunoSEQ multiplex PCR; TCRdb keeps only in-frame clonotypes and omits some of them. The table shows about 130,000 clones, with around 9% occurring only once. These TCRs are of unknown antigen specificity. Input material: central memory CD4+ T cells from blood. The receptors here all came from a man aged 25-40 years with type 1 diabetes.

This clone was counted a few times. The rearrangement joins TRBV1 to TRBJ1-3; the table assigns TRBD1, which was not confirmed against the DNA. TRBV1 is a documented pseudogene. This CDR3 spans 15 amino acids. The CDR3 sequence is CTSSQQGNPGNTIYF. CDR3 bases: TGCACCAGCAGCCAACAGGGGAACCCTGGAAACACCATATATTTT.

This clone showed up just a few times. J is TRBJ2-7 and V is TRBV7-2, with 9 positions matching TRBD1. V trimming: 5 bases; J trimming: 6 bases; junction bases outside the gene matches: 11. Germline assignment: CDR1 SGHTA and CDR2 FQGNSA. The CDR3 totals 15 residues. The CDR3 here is CASSPRGQGMGEQYF. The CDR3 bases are TGTGCCAGCAGCCCCAGGGGACAGGGCATGGGCGAGCAGTACTTC. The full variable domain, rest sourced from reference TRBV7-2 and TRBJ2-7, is GAGVSQSPSNKVTEKGKDVELRCDPISGHTALYWYRQSLGQGLEFLIYFQGNSAPDKSGLPSDRFSAERTGGSVSTLTIQRTQQEDSAVYLCASSPRGQGMGEQYFGPGTRLTVT.

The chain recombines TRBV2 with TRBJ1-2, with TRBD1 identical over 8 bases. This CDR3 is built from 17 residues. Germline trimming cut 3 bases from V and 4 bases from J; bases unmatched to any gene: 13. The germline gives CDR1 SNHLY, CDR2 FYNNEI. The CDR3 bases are TGTGCCAGCAGTGAGGGGGCAGGGGGCGACCTTATCTATGGCTACACCTTC. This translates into CASSEGAGGDLIYGYTF.

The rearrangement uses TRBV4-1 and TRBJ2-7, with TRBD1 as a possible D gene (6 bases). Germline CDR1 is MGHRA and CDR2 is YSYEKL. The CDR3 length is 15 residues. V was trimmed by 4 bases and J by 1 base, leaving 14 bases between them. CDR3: CASSREQGRSYEQYF. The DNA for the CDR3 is TGCGCCAGCAGCCGTGAACAGGGTCGGTCCTACGAGCAGTACTTC.

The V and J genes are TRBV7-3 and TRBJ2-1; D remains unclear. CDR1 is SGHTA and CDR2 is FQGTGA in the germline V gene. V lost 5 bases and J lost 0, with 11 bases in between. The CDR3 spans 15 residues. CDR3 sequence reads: CASSAQRSSYNEQFF. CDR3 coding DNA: TGTGCCAGCAGCGCACAGAGAAGCTCCTACAATGAGCAGTTCTTC.

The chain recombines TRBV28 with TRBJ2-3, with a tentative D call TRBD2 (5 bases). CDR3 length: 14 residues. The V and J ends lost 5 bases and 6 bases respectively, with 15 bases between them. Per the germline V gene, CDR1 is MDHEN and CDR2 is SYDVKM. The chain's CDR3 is CASSTRTGGDTQYF. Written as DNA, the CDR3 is TGTGCCAGCAGTACCCGGACTGGCGGTGATACGCAGTATTTT.

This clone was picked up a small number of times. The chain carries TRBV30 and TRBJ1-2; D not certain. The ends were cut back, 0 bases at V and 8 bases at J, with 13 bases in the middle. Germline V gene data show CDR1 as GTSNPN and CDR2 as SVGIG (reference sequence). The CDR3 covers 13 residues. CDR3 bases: TGTGCCTGGAGTGTGGTGTTTCGAGGGGGCTACACCTTC. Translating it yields CAWSVVFRGGYTF.

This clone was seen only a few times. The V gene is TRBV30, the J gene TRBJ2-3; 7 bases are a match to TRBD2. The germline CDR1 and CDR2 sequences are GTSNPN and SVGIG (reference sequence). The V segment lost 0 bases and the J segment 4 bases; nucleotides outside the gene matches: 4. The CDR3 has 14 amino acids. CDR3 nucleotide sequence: TGTGCCTGGAGTGTTGGGCGGGGGTCAGATACGCAGTATTTT. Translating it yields CAWSVGRGSDTQYF.